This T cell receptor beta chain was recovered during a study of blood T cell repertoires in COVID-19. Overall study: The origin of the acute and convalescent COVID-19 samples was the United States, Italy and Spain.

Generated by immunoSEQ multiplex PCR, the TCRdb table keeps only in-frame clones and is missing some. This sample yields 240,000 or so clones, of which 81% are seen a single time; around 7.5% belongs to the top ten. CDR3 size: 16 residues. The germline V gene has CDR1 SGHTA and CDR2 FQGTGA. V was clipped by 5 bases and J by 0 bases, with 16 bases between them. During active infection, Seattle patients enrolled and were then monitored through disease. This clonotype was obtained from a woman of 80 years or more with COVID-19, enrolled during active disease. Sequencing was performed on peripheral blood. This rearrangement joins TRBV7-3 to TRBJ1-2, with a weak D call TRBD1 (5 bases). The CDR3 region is CASSPGKVAANYGYTF. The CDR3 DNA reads TGTGCCAGCAGCCCAGGGAAGGTAGCGGCTAACTATGGCTACACCTTC.